One and the same sample provided the 18 T cell receptor beta chains below, sequenced in a study of blood T cell repertoires in COVID-19. Assay used: immunoSEQ multiplex PCR; TCRdb lists only in-frame clones, some missing. The table has around 82,000 clones, 65% to 90% seen once. Specimen: peripheral blood. These receptors all come from a man aged 45-60 years with COVID-19, enrolled during active disease.

This clone appeared a few times. The V call is TRBV7-2, the J call TRBJ1-5; possibly TRBD1 for D (6 bases). The CDR3 is made up of 14 amino acids. Germline-derived CDR1 and CDR2 are SGHTA and FQGNSA. V lost 3 bases and J 3 bases, leaving 9 bases between the germline ends. The CDR3 DNA follows: TGTGCCAGCAGCTTGACAGGCTCCAATCAGCCCCAGCATTTT. Translated, it gives CASSLTGSNQPQHF. The full variable domain, completed using reference TRBV7-2 and TRBJ1-5, is GAGVSQSPSNKVTEKGKDVELRCDPISGHTALYWYRQSLGQGLEFLIYFQGNSAPDKSGLPSDRFSAERTGGSVSTLTIQRTQQEDSAVYLCASSLTGSNQPQHFGDGTRLSIL.

DNA of the CDR3: TGTGCCAGCAGTGAAGCCACAGGGTTCGTCTACGAGCAGTACTTC. Amino acids: CASSEATGFVYEQYF. The rearrangement links TRBV2 to TRBJ2-7; weak D call: TRBD1 (6 bases). V was trimmed by 0 bases and J by 3 bases, leaving 12 bases between them. The CDR3 consists of 15 residues. Per the germline V gene, CDR1 is SNHLY and CDR2 is FYNNEI.

The chain carries TRBV7-2 and TRBJ1-5; 8 bases line up with TRBD1. Germline CDR1 and CDR2: SGHTA and FQGNSA. J lost 7 bases, V lost 2 bases, and 7 bases had no gene match. The CDR3 consists of 15 residues. The CDR3 DNA reads TGTGCCAGCAGCTTACTCGGACAGGGCACCCAGCCCCAGCATTTT. This codes for CASSLLGQGTQPQHF.

The genes are TRBV7-8 and TRBJ2-1, with 13 bases aligning to TRBD2. Trimming cost V 6 bases and J 6 bases; bases outside gene matches: 2. The CDR3 spans 14 residues. Germline V gene sequence: CDR1 SGHVS, CDR2 FQNEAQ. The CDR3 region is CASSRLAGGNEQFF. The CDR3, as DNA: TGTGCCAGCAGTCGACTAGCGGGAGGCAATGAGCAGTTCTTC. The full variable domain, with the rest looked up from reference TRBV7-8 and TRBJ2-1, is GAGVSQSPRYKVAKRGQDVALRCDPISGHVSLFWYQQALGQGPEFLTYFQNEAQLDKSGLPSDRFFAERPEGSVSTLKIQRTQQEDSAVYLCASSRLAGGNEQFFGPGTRLTVL.

This clone is a singleton in its sample. The chain combines TRBV14 with TRBJ1-1; the D gene is possibly TRBD1 (6 bases). This CDR3 contains 13 residues. The ends were cut back, 4 bases at V and 4 bases at J, with 10 bases in the middle. Germline values: CDR1 SGHDN, CDR2 FVKESK. The CDR3 DNA sequence: TGTGCCAGCAGCCCTAACAGGGCCACTGAAGCTTTCTTT. Its protein product is CASSPNRATEAFF.

The chain joins TRBV27 to TRBJ2-6, with TRBD1 identical over 9 bases. The CDR3 covers 16 residues. The V gene's germline CDR1 is MNHEY and CDR2 SMNVEV (reference sequence). The V gene end was trimmed by 8 bases and the J gene end by 2 bases; junction bases not matched to a gene: 7. CDR3 protein: CASATDRGAGANVLTF. CDR3 DNA sequence: TGTGCCAGCGCGACAGACAGGGGGGCTGGGGCCAACGTCCTGACTTTC.

The chain carries TRBV6-5 and TRBJ1-5; 8 bases align to TRBD1. Germline CDR1 reads MNHEY; CDR2 reads SVGAGI. CDR3 size: 14 residues. Trimming removed 5 bases from V and 4 bases from J; junction bases left unmatched: 4. In nucleotides, the CDR3 is TGTGCCAGCAGTACCACAGGGGGAAATCAGCCCCAGCATTTT. Its protein product is CASSTTGGNQPQHF.

The chain uses TRBV28 and TRBJ1-4; 7 bases are shared with TRBD1. CDR1 MDHEN and CDR2 SYDVKM come from the germline V gene. The CDR3 extends over 14 amino acids. After removal of 2 bases from V and 6 bases from J, the junction contained 3 bases not matched to a gene. This chain's CDR3 is CASSLHRGDEKLFF. Written as DNA, the CDR3 is TGTGCCAGCAGTTTACACAGGGGCGATGAAAAACTGTTTTTT.

Points on this clone: Other nucleotide sequences in the sample specify the same CDR3. The chain uses TRBV3-1 (or the pseudogene TRBV3-2) and TRBJ2-7, with 8 bases aligning to TRBD1. The CDR3 is 14 residues long. The germline CDR1 and CDR2 sequences are LGHDT and YNNKEL (reference sequence). J was trimmed by 1 base and V by 4 bases; bases with no gene match: 3. CDR3 coding DNA: TGTGCCAGCAGCCGGGGACAGGTATCCTACGAGCAGTACTTC. Translation gives CASSRGQVSYEQYF.

This clone was detected a few times. The gene calls are TRBV28 and TRBJ1-4; tentatively, D is TRBD1 (6 bases). Germline V gene sequence: CDR1 MDHEN, CDR2 SYDVKM. The CDR3 contains 16 residues. V dropped 8 bases and J dropped 8 bases, with 24 bases sitting between them. In DNA form, the CDR3 reads TGTGCCAGCGTAAGCCTGTGGGCGCAGGGGAACGAAAAACTGTTTTTT. As protein: CASVSLWAQGNEKLFF.

This clone has just one count. The rearrangement links TRBV4-3 to TRBJ2-7; TRBD1 might be the D (6 bases). This CDR3 spans 13 amino acids. The germline V and J ends were trimmed by 4 bases and 2 bases, with 9 bases remaining between them. Germline assignment: CDR1 LGHNA and CDR2 YSLEER. CDR3 amino acids: CASSRGLTYEQYF. CDR3 DNA: TGCGCCAGCAGCCGGGGGCTAACCTACGAGCAGTACTTC.

The chain joins TRBV27 to TRBJ1-5, with 8 bases fitting TRBD1. The length of the CDR3 is 16 residues. Germline CDR1 reads MNHEY; CDR2 reads SMNVEV (reference sequence). After removal of 3 bases from V and 7 bases from J, the junction contained 11 bases not matched to a gene. CDR3 DNA sequence: TGTGCCAGCAGTTTCGTGGGGCAGACAGGGGACCAGCCCCAGCATTTT. Its translation: CASSFVGQTGDQPQHF.

This chain connects TRBV28 to TRBJ1-3; D call uncertain. The V and J ends lost 5 bases and 1 base respectively, with 12 bases between them. This CDR3 contains 15 residues. The germline V gene has CDR1 MDHEN and CDR2 SYDVKM. CDR3: CASSPARWSGNTIYF. CDR3 in DNA: TGTGCCAGCAGTCCCGCCCGGTGGTCTGGAAACACCATATATTTT.

A single count supports this clone. The V and J genes are TRBV4-2 and TRBJ2-7, with D possibly matching TRBD1 (5 bases). The CDR3 has 15 amino acids. Looked up from germline, CDR1 is LGHNA and CDR2 is YNFKEQ. V gave up 0 bases and J gave up 10 bases, with 19 bases separating them. CDR3 in amino acids: CASSQERGRVSLQYF. DNA for the CDR3: TGTGCCAGCAGCCAAGAAAGGGGCAGGGTTTCCCTCCAGTACTTC.

This chain uses TRBV4-1 with TRBJ2-5; TRBD1 matches at 8 bases. The germline V gene encodes CDR1 MGHRA and CDR2 YSYEKL. J was trimmed by 4 bases and V by 7 bases; bases with no gene match: 8. The CDR3 has 14 amino acids. The CDR3 protein is CASTLDRGRETQYF. The CDR3 nucleotides are TGCGCCAGCACCTTAGACAGGGGCAGAGAGACCCAGTACTTC.

This clone is a singleton in its sample. The chain links TRBV5-6 to TRBJ1-2, with a weak D call TRBD1 (5 bases). CDR1 and CDR2 (germline): SGHDT, YYEEEE. The CDR3 is made up of 14 amino acids. V lost 4 bases and J 3 bases, leaving 13 bases between the germline ends. The CDR3 is CASSPMQGYYGYTF. The CDR3 bases are TGTGCCAGCAGCCCCATGCAGGGCTACTATGGCTACACCTTC.

The chain uses TRBV20-1 and TRBJ2-1; 9 bases are shared with TRBD1. Germline assignment: CDR1 DFQATT and CDR2 SNEGSKA (reference sequence). This CDR3 is 14 amino acids long. J gave up 4 bases and V 3 bases, and 4 bases lay outside the gene matches. The CDR3 nucleotides are TGCAGTGCTAGTGGAGACAGGGGGTACAATGAGCAGTTCTTC. Translated, it gives CSASGDRGYNEQFF.

This clone was counted only a few times. CDR3 sequence: CAWSVRRQRNQPQHF. The CDR3 coding sequence is TGTGCCTGGAGTGTACGAAGGCAGCGAAATCAGCCCCAGCATTTT. This rearrangement joins TRBV30 to TRBJ1-5; D is ambiguous. This CDR3 has 15 residues. Per germline, CDR1 GTSNPN and CDR2 SVGIG (reference sequence). V lost 0 bases and J lost 4, with 13 bases in between. Based on the CDR3 plus reference TRBV30 and TRBJ1-5, the full variable domain is SQTIHQWPATLVQPVGSPLSLECTVEGTSNPNLYWYRQAAGRGLQLLFYSVGIGQISSEVPQNLSASRPQDRQFILSSKKLLLSDSGFYLCAWSVRRQRNQPQHFGDGTRLSIL.